The clone carrying this TCR beta chain was seen just once. The antigen is undetermined. V was clipped by 0 bases and J by 4 bases, with 7 bases between them. The CDR3 has 14 amino acids. CDR1 and CDR2 (germline): MNHEY, SVGEGT. This sample is drawn from a study of T cell responses to AZD1222 COVID-19 vaccine. Findings and limits, study-wide: Baseline antibody screening turned up just a handful of seropositive AZD1222 recipients. Mostly white British, mostly female donors; authors suggested clonal diversity may be underestimated. Spike-specific TCR breadth and depth both grew after two AZD1222 doses.

Here immunoSEQ multiplex PCR was the method, and the copy in TCRdb shows in-frame clones only, minus some. Of 100,000 to 150,000 clones listed, roughly 90% are singletons. The chain combines TRBV6-2 or TRBV6-3 with TRBJ1-5; D not certain. The source is an adult in good health. Sequencing was performed on peripheral blood, taken on day 0 of AZD1222 vaccination. The CDR3 DNA reads as TGTGCCAGCAGTTACTCATATTTAAATCAGCCCCAGCATTTT. Its protein product is CASSYSYLNQPQHF.